The T cell receptor beta chain described here comes from a study of monozygotic twins with inflammatory bowel disease. From its re-call of the 5' RACE reads, TCRdb lists each CDR3 protein once, without DNA. The sample is made up of about 300,000 distinct CDR3 sequences, and the top ten hold over 5% of it. This CDR3 contains 13 residues. Germline CDR1 reads SEHNR; CDR2 reads FQNEAQ (reference sequence). The gene calls are TRBV7-9 and TRBJ2-1; TCRdb returns TRBD1, unconfirmable since there is no DNA. The sequence came from a human donor with ulcerative colitis or Crohn's disease, or a healthy co-twin of an affected twin (not recorded which). What was sequenced was blood. CDR3 protein: CASSVGQLNEQFF.